The 27 T cell receptor beta chains presented below share a single source sample, sequenced in a study of cytomegalovirus exposure and HLA in healthy donors. Use of 60 Vbeta and 13 Jbeta primers characterized the PCR. Using immunoSEQ multiplex PCR, the repertoire was profiled, and TCRdb retains in-frame clones only, with some absent. The sample contains approximately 100,000 clones, about two thirds of which appear only once. Sequenced sample: PBMCs. The receptors shown here come from a boy younger than 18 in good health and CMV-seronegative.

This clone was seen a single time. The rearrangement links TRBV2 to TRBJ2-1; 9 nucleotides line up with TRBD2. The CDR3 consists of 12 residues. V lost 6 bases and J lost 10; bases outside the gene matches: 4. Germline V lookup: CDR1 SNHLY, CDR2 FYNNEI. The CDR3 spells CASSQTSGEQFF. The CDR3 bases are TGTGCCAGCAGCCAGACTAGCGGAGAGCAGTTCTTC.

The CDR3 DNA follows: TGCGCCAGCAGCCATTGGACAGGGAAATTAGATGGCTACACCTTC. The encoded protein is CASSHWTGKLDGYTF. This chain links TRBV4-3 with TRBJ1-2; 8 nucleotides match TRBD1. The trim removed 3 bases at V and 6 bases at J, leaving 9 bases unmatched. The CDR3 consists of 15 residues. Germline assignment: CDR1 LGHNA and CDR2 YSLEER.

This clone occurred once. The V call is TRBV5-6, the J call TRBJ2-1; D gene unclear. The CDR3 consists of 14 residues. Between the trimmed V and J ends, which lost 4 bases and 1 base, there was a span of 9 bases. CDR1 and CDR2 (germline): SGHDT, YYEEEE. CDR3 DNA sequence: TGTGCCAGCAGCCTCGACACGTCCTACAATGAGCAGTTCTTC. It yields the protein CASSLDTSYNEQFF.

The count of this clone is one. The junction departs from the called germline gene at one end, perhaps through a read error. The chain joins TRBV5-1 to TRBJ2-1; D is perhaps TRBD2 (6 bases). Germline V gives CDR1 SGHRS, CDR2 YFSETQ. The CDR3 consists of 12 residues. CDR3 coding DNA: TGCGCCAGCAGGTTGGAGGGGCTGGAGCAGTTCTTC. Protein product: CASRLEGLEQFF.

This rearrangement joins TRBV5-8 to TRBJ1-3; 7 bases are shared with TRBD1. V lost 4 bases, J lost 1 base, and 2 bases stayed unmatched. The CDR3 runs 14 residues. The germline V gene has CDR1 SGHTS and CDR2 YDEGEE. CDR3 loop: CASSRGQSGNTIYF. The CDR3 DNA sequence: TGTGCCAGCAGCCGGGGACAGTCTGGAAACACCATATATTTT. The complete variable domain, with remaining parts taken from reference TRBV5-8 and TRBJ1-3, reads EAGVTQSPTHLIKTRGQQATLRCSPISGHTSVYWYQQALGLGLQFLLWYDEGEERNRGNFPPRFSGRQFPNYSSELNVNALELEDSALYLCASSRGQSGNTIYFGEGSWLTVV.

This sequence joins TRBV19 and TRBJ2-7, with D possibly being TRBD2 (6 bases). The V gene lost 5 bases and the J gene lost 12 bases, with 23 bases spanning the gap. Germline V gene lookup returns CDR1 LNHDA and CDR2 SQIVND (reference sequence). The CDR3 has 14 residues. The CDR3 loop reads CASSPTGEARFRYF. In DNA form, the CDR3 reads TGTGCCAGTAGTCCCACGGGGGAGGCCCGCTTTAGGTACTTC.

The chain has TRBV6-1 and TRBJ2-5, with TRBD1 matching 11 bases. V trimming: 1 base; J trimming: 7 bases; junction bases outside the gene matches: 2. The CDR3 spans 14 residues. CDR1 is MNHNS and CDR2 is SASEGT in the germline V gene. The CDR3: CASSEGTGGATQYF. The CDR3 coding sequence is TGTGCCAGCAGTGAAGGGACAGGGGGCGCGACCCAGTACTTC.

V and J are TRBV5-4 and TRBJ1-1, with 9 bases matching TRBD1. The CDR3 is 12 residues long. J lost 10 bases, V lost 4 bases, and 5 bases had no gene match. Germline V CDR1 and CDR2: SGHNT, YYREEE (reference sequence). CDR3 sequence: CASSPGTGRAFF. Written as DNA, the CDR3 is TGTGCCAGCAGCCCCGGGACAGGGAGAGCTTTCTTT. The full variable domain, in which reference TRBV5-4 and TRBJ1-1 provide the parts outside the CDR3, is ETGVTQSPTHLIKTRGQQVTLRCSSQSGHNTVSWYQQALGQGPQFIFQYYREEENGRGNFPPRFSGLQFPNYSSELNVNALELDDSALYLCASSPGTGRAFFGQGTRLTVV.

The V call is TRBV7-8, the J call TRBJ1-4; 9 bases are shared with TRBD1. J lost 5 bases, V lost 2 bases, and 3 bases had no gene match. The CDR3 runs 15 residues. CDR1 SGHVS and CDR2 FQNEAQ come from the germline V gene. CDR3 amino acids: CASSLMGQGNEKLFF. CDR3 nucleotides: TGTGCCAGCAGCTTAATGGGACAGGGAAATGAAAAACTGTTTTTT.

The chain joins TRBV9 to TRBJ2-2; 9 bases map to TRBD1. The V gene's germline CDR1 is SGDLS and CDR2 YYNGEE. There are 15 residues in the CDR3. The V segment lost 5 bases and the J segment 6 bases; nucleotides outside the gene matches: 8. CDR3 protein: CASSDRGTNAGELFF. CDR3 DNA: TGTGCCAGCAGTGACAGGGGGACTAACGCCGGGGAGCTGTTTTTT.

The rearrangement uses TRBV6-4 and TRBJ2-2; 9 nucleotides line up with TRBD1. The junction had 5 bases not matched to a gene; V was cut back by 4 bases and J by 5 bases. This CDR3 is 15 amino acids long. Germline CDR1 reads MRHNA; CDR2 reads SNTAGT. CDR3 in amino acids: CASSGGDRVTGELFF. CDR3 bases: TGTGCCAGCAGTGGGGGGGACAGGGTAACCGGGGAGCTGTTTTTT.

This clone was detected a few times. The CDR3 loop reads CASSLSINEQFF. CDR3 sequence (DNA): TGTGCCAGCAGTCTTAGTATAAATGAGCAGTTCTTC. V gene TRBV6-5 combines with J gene TRBJ2-1; D call uncertain. V lost 5 bases to trimming and J lost 7 bases, with 9 bases between them. The CDR3 contains 12 residues. The germline V gene has CDR1 MNHEY and CDR2 SVGAGI.

This clone has just a few counts. The rearrangement links TRBV5-6 to TRBJ2-2; no definite D call. The V and J ends lost 3 bases and 6 bases respectively, with 12 bases between them. The CDR3 is 14 residues long. Germline lookup yields CDR1 SGHDT and CDR2 YYEEEE. In DNA form, the CDR3 reads TGTGCCAGCAGCTCTGGCTCAGGTTCCGGGGAGCTGTTTTTT. It specifies CASSSGSGSGELFF.

This clone has a handful of counts. V gene TRBV2 combines with J gene TRBJ1-5; D gene uncertain. The germline V and J ends were trimmed by 4 bases and 4 bases, with 14 bases remaining between them. This CDR3 has 15 amino acids. Germline lookup yields CDR1 SNHLY and CDR2 FYNNEI. CDR3 in amino acids: CASSVGLRGNQPQHF. The CDR3 DNA reads as TGTGCCAGCAGTGTCGGGCTGCGGGGAAATCAGCCCCAGCATTTT. Together with reference TRBV2 and TRBJ1-5, the CDR3 gives the full variable domain: EPEVTQTPSHQVTQMGQEVILRCVPISNHLYFYWYRQILGQKVEFLVSFYNNEISEKSEIFDDQFSVERPDGSNFTLKIRSTKLEDSAMYFCASSVGLRGNQPQHFGDGTRLSIL.

This clone appeared a single time. V usage is TRBV4-3 and J usage is TRBJ1-5; D gene uncertain. CDR3 length: 15 amino acids. Germline CDR1 and CDR2: LGHNA and YSLEER. Trimming left V 1 base short and J 1 base short, with 8 bases between. The CDR3 reads CASSQGGGSNQPQHF. The CDR3 DNA reads TGCGCCAGCAGCCAAGGAGGAGGGAGCAATCAGCCCCAGCATTTT.

The chain uses TRBV13 and TRBJ2-7, with D possibly matching TRBD2 (6 bases). Germline CDR1 is PRHDT and CDR2 is FYEKMQ (reference sequence). The CDR3 runs 13 residues. V was cut by 5 bases and J by 5 bases, with 13 bases left in between. CDR3 DNA sequence: TGTGCCAGCAGCATCGGGACTCCTGACGAGCAGTACTTC. It codes for CASSIGTPDEQYF.

The V and J genes are TRBV27 and TRBJ1-1; 12 bases match TRBD1. The CDR3 covers 16 residues. J lost 6 bases, V lost 6 bases, and 11 bases had no gene match. CDR1 is MNHEY and CDR2 is SMNVEV in the germline V gene (reference sequence). The CDR3 reads CASRRGTGGGPAEAFF. CDR3 coding DNA: TGTGCCAGCAGACGAGGGACAGGGGGCGGGCCGGCTGAAGCTTTCTTT.

This clone is a singleton in its sample. J is TRBJ1-1 and V is TRBV5-1; D call uncertain. Germline assignment: CDR1 SGHRS and CDR2 YFSETQ. CDR3 length: 14 amino acids. V lost 3 bases and J 1 base, leaving 10 bases between the germline ends. CDR3 region: CASSSPRPNTEAFF. The CDR3 DNA sequence: TGCGCCAGCAGCTCCCCTAGACCGAACACTGAAGCTTTCTTT.

This CDR3 reads CASSLEAGGAEQYF. For the CDR3, the DNA is TGCGCCAGCAGCTTGGAGGCAGGGGGCGCCGAGCAGTACTTC. The rearrangement uses TRBV5-1 and TRBJ2-7; 8 bases line up with TRBD1. Germline CDR1 reads SGHRS; CDR2 reads YFSETQ. The CDR3 has 14 amino acids. V trimming: 0 bases; J trimming: 6 bases; junction bases outside the gene matches: 5.

The rearrangement uses TRBV29-1 and TRBJ2-7; a weak D match, TRBD2 (6 bases). The CDR3 contains 13 residues. The germline V and J ends were trimmed by 6 bases and 0 bases, with 12 bases remaining between them. CDR1 SQVTM and CDR2 ANQGSEA come from the germline V gene. The CDR3 loop is CSVMTGDSYEQYF. The CDR3 region has the DNA TGCAGCGTGATGACGGGGGACTCCTACGAGCAGTACTTC.

This clone was seen more than once but under ten times. V and J are TRBV19 and TRBJ2-1; no firm D call. V lost 3 bases and J 1 base, leaving 10 bases between the germline ends. The CDR3 extends over 15 amino acids. Germline lookup yields CDR1 LNHDA and CDR2 SQIVND (reference sequence). CDR3 sequence: CASSMFQDSYNEQFF. The DNA of the CDR3 is TGTGCCAGTAGTATGTTTCAGGATTCCTACAATGAGCAGTTCTTC.

The chain employs TRBV9 and TRBJ1-2, with D perhaps matching TRBD1 (5 bases). There are 13 residues in the CDR3. V shed 3 bases and J shed 2 bases, with 8 bases lying between them. From germline, CDR1 is SGDLS and CDR2 YYNGEE. CDR3 DNA sequence: TGTGCCAGCAGCGGCAGACAGAACTATGGCTACACCTTC. It encodes CASSGRQNYGYTF.

This chain links TRBV30 with TRBJ2-7; TRBD1 might be the D (6 bases). The CDR3 covers 11 residues. The ends were cut back, 1 base at V and 6 bases at J, with 7 bases in the middle. From germline, CDR1 is GTSNPN and CDR2 SVGIG (reference sequence). CDR3: CAWSARGEQYF. CDR3 sequence (DNA): TGTGCCTGGAGTGCCAGGGGCGAGCAGTACTTC. The variable domain in full, with the rest retrieved from reference TRBV30 and TRBJ2-7, is SQTIHQWPATLVQPVGSPLSLECTVEGTSNPNLYWYRQAAGRGLQLLFYSVGIGQISSEVPQNLSASRPQDRQFILSSKKLLLSDSGFYLCAWSARGEQYFGPGTRLTVT.

The chain links TRBV27 to TRBJ1-1; D is uncertain. Germline assignment: CDR1 MNHEY and CDR2 SMNVEV (reference sequence). This CDR3 region has 14 residues. The ends were cut back, 3 bases at V and 0 bases at J, with 8 bases in the middle. The CDR3 loop reads CASSFNGLNTEAFF. CDR3 DNA: TGTGCCAGCAGTTTTAACGGTTTGAACACTGAAGCTTTCTTT.

The chain is built from TRBV2 and TRBJ1-1; TRBD1 matches 7 bases. This CDR3 contains 13 residues. Unmatched junction bases numbered 3, after V lost 6 bases and J lost 2 bases. CDR1 SNHLY and CDR2 FYNNEI come from the germline V gene. CDR3 protein: CASRGQFNTEAFF. The CDR3 DNA is TGTGCCAGCAGGGGACAGTTTAACACTGAAGCTTTCTTT.

V gene TRBV27 combines with J gene TRBJ2-7, with 13 bases identical to TRBD2. Germline V gives CDR1 MNHEY, CDR2 SMNVEV (reference sequence). The CDR3 spans 17 residues. Trimming cost V 5 bases and J 6 bases; bases outside gene matches: 13. CDR3 bases: TGTGCCAGCAGTCTTCGACTAGCGGGAGGTGGATCTCGCGAGCAGTACTTC. Translated: CASSLRLAGGGSREQYF.

The chain uses TRBV19 and TRBJ1-1, with a tentative D call TRBD1 (6 bases). The CDR3 totals 13 residues. V was clipped by 9 bases and J by 0 bases, with 11 bases between them. Germline V gene sequence: CDR1 LNHDA, CDR2 SQIVND (reference sequence). CDR3 protein: CASQQGLNTEAFF. The DNA of the CDR3 is TGTGCCAGCCAACAGGGATTGAACACTGAAGCTTTCTTT.